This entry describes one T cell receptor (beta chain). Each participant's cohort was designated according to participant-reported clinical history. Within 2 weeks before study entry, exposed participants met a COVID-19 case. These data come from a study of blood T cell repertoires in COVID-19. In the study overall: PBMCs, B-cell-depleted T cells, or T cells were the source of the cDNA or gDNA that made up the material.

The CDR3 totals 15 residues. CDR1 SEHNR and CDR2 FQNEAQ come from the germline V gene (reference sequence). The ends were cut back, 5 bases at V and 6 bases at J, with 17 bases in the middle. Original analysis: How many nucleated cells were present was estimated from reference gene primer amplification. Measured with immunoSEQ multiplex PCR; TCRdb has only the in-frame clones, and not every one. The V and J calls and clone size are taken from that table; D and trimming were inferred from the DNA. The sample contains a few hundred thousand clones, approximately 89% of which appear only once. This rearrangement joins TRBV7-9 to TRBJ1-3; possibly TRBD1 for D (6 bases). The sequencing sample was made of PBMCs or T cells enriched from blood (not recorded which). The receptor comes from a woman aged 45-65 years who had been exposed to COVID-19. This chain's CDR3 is CASSARTGRENTIYF. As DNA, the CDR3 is TGTGCCAGCAGCGCACGTACAGGGAGGGAAAACACCATATATTTT.